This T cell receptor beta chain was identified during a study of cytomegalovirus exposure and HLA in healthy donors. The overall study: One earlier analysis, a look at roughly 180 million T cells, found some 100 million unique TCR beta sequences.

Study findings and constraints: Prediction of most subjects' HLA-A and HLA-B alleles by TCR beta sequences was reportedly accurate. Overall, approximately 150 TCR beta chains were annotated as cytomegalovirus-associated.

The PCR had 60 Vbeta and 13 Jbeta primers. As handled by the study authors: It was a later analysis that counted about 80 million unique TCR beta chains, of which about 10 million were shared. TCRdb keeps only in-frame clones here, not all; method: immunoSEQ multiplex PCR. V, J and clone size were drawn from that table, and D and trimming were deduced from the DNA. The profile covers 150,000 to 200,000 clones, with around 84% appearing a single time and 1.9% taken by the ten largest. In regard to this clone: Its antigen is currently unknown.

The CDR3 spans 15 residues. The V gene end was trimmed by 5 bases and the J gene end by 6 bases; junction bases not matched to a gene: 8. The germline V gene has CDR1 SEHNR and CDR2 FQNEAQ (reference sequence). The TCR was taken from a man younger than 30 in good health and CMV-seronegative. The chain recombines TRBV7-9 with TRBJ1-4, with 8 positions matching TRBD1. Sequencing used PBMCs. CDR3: CASSLVTGEHEKLFF. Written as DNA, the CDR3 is TGTGCCAGCAGCCTCGTGACAGGGGAGCATGAAAAACTGTTTTTT.